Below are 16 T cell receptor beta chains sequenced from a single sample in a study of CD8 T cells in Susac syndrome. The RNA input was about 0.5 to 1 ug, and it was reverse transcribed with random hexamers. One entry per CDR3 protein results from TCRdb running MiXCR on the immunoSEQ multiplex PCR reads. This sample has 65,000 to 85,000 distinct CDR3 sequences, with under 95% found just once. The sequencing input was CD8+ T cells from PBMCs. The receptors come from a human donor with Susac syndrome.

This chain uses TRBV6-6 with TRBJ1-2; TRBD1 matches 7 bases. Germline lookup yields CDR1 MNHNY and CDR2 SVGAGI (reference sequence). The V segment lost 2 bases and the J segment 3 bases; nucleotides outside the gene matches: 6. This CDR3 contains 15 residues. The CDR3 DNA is TGTGCCAGCAGTTACGTGGAAGGGGGCTACTATGGCTACACCTTC. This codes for CASSYVEGGYYGYTF.

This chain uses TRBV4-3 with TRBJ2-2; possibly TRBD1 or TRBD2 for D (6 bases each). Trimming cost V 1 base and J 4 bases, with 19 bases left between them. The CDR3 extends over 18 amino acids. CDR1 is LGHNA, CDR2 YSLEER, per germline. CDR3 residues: CASSQAGDFPNPTGELFF. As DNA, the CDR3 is TGCGCCAGCAGCCAAGCAGGGGACTTCCCTAATCCCACCGGGGAGCTGTTTTTT.

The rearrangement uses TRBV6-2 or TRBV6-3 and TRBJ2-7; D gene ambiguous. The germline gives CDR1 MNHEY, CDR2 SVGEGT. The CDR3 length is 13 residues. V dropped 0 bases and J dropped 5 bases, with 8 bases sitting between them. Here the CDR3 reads CASSYSEWNEQYF. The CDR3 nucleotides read TGTGCCAGCAGTTACTCGGAGTGGAACGAGCAGTACTTC.

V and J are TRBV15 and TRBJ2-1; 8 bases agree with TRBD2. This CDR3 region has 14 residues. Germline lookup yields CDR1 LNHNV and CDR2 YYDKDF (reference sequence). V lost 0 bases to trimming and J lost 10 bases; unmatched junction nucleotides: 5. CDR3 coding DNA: TGTGCCACCAGCAGAGATCGGGGGGGGCGGGAGCAGTTCTTC. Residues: CATSRDRGGREQFF.

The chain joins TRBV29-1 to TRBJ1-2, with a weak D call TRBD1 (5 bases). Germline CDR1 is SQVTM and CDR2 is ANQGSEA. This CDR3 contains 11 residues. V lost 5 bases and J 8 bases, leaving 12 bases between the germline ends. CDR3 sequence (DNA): TGCAGCGTTTATGAAGGGGAAGGCTACACCTTC. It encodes CSVYEGEGYTF.

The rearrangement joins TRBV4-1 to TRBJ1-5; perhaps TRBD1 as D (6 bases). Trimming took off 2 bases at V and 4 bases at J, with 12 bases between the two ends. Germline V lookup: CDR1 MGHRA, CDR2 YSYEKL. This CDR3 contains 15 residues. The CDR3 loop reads CASSQHRAVNQPQHF. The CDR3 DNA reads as TGCGCCAGCAGCCAACACAGGGCGGTTAATCAGCCCCAGCATTTT.

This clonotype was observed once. This chain's CDR3 is CASSFGAGGAGYGYTF. CDR3 in DNA: TGCGCCAGCAGCTTTGGGGCAGGGGGCGCGGGCTATGGCTACACCTTC. The chain has TRBV5-1 and TRBJ1-2; 8 nucleotides line up with TRBD1. This CDR3 region has 16 residues. From germline, CDR1 is SGHRS and CDR2 YFSETQ. V trimming: 2 bases; J trimming: 4 bases; junction bases outside the gene matches: 10. Supplemented by reference TRBV5-1 and TRBJ1-2, the full variable domain reads KAGVTQTPRYLIKTRGQQVTLSCSPISGHRSVSWYQQTPGQGLQFLFEYFSETQRNKGNFPGRFSGRQFSNSRSEMNVSTLELGDSALYLCASSFGAGGAGYGYTFGSGTRLTVV.

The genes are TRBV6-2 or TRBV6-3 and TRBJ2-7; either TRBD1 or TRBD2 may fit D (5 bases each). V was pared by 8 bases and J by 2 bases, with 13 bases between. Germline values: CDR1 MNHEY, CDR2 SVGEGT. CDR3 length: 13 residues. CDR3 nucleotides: TGTGCCAGCGGGACCTTAGCCCCCTACGAGCAGTACTTC. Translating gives CASGTLAPYEQYF.

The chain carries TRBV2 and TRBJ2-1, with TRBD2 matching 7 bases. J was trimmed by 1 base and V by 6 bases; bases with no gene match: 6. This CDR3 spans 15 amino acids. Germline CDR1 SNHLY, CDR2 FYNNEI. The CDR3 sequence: CASRILATSYNEQFF. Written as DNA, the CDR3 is TGTGCCAGCAGGATACTAGCGACTTCCTACAATGAGCAGTTCTTC.

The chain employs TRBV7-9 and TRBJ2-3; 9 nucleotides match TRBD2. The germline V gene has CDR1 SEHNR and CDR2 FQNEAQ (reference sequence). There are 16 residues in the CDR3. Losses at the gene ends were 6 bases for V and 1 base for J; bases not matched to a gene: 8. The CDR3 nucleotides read TGTGCCAGCAGTCGTCGCGGGGGGGCGGGCACAGATACGCAGTATTTT. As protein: CASSRRGGAGTDTQYF.

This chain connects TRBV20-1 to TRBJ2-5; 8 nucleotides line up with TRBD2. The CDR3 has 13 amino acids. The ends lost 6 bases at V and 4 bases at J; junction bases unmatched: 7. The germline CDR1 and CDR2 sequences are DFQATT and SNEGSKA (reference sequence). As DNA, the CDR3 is TGCAGTGCCTCTCGGACTAGCTCAGAGACCCAGTACTTC. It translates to CSASRTSSETQYF.

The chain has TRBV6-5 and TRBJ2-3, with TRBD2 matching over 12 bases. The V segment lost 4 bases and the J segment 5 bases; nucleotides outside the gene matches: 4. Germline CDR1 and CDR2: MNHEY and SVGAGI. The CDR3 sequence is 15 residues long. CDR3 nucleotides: TGTGCCAGCAGTTGGACTAGCGGGAAAGGAGATACGCAGTATTTT. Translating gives CASSWTSGKGDTQYF.

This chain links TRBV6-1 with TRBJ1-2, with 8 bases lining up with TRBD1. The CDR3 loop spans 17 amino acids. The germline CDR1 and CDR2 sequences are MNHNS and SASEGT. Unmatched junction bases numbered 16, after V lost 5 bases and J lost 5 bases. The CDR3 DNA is TGTGCCAGCAGTCCCTCATTCGGACAGGGATCCGTTTATGGCTACACCTTC. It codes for CASSPSFGQGSVYGYTF.

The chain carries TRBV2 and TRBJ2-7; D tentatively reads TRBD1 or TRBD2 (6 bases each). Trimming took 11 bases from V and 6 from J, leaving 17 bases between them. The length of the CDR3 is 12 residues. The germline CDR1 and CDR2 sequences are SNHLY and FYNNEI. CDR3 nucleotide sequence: TGTGCCTTGACGGGGGACAAGGGCGAGCAGTACTTC. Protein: CALTGDKGEQYF.

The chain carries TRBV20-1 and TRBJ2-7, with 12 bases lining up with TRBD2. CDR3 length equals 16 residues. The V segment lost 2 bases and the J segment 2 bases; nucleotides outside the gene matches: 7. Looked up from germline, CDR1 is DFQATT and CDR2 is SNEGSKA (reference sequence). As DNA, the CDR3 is TGCAGTGCTAGACCGTCGACTAGCGGGAGCCCCTACGAGCAGTACTTC. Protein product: CSARPSTSGSPYEQYF.

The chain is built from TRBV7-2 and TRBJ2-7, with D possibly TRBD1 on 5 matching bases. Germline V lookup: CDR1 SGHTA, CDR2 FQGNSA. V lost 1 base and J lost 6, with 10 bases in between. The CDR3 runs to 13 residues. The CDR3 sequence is CASSLEGLGEQYF. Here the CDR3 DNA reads TGTGCCAGCAGCTTAGAGGGGTTGGGCGAGCAGTACTTC.